This T cell receptor beta chain was found in a study of T-cell reconstitution after alpha-beta-depleted transplantation in children. Regarding the study as a whole: Newly made T cells mostly supplied T-cell counts and diversity one year after transplant. Certain patients had high TCRbeta diversity at day 60, and it came from recipient T cells and thymic progenitors that survived. In patients about two months after transplant, alpha-beta T cells reportedly arose from several hundred expanded graft clones.

In germline, CDR1 is DFQATT, CDR2 SNEGSKA (reference sequence). Trimming pared 6 bases from V and 0 bases from J, leaving 27 bases between. The CDR3 extends over 19 amino acids. This clonotype occurred once. As yet, its antigen is unknown. It was with unique molecular identifiers that the TCRbeta library was prepared. TCRdb analysed the PCR reads with MiXCR anew, one entry per CDR3 protein. The profile covers hundreds of thousands of distinct CDR3 sequences, with less than 15% appearing a single time and 0.79% taken by the ten largest. The V call is TRBV20-1, the J call TRBJ2-1; D perhaps matches TRBD2 (6 bases). The sample here was PBMCs, taken before TCRalphabeta/CD19-depleted stem cell transplant. The TCR comes from a girl aged 2 to 9 with congenital amegakaryocytic thrombocytopenia, due to receive a stem cell transplant. CDR3 sequence reads: CSAKGDSGQWWSSYNEQFF. The CDR3 nucleotides are TGCAGTGCCAAAGGGGATAGCGGTCAATGGTGGAGCTCCTACAATGAGCAGTTCTTC.